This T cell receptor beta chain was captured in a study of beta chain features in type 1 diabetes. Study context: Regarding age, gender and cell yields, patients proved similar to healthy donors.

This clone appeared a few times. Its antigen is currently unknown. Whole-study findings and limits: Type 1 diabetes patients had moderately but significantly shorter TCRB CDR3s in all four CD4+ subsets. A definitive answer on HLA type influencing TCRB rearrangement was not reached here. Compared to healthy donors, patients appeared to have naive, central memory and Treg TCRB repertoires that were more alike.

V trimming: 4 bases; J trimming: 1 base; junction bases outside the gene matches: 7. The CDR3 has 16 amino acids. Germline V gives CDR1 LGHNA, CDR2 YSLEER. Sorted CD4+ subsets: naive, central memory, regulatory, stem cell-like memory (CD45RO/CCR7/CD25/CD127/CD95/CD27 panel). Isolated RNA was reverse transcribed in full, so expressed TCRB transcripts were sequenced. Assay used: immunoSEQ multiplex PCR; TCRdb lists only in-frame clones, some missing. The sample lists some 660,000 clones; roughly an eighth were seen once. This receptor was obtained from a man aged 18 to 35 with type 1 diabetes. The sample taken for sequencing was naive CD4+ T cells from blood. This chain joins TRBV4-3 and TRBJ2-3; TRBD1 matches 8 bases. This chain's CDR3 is CASSRVGQAGTDTQYF. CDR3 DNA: TGCGCCAGCAGCCGAGTGGGACAGGCGGGCACAGATACGCAGTATTTT.